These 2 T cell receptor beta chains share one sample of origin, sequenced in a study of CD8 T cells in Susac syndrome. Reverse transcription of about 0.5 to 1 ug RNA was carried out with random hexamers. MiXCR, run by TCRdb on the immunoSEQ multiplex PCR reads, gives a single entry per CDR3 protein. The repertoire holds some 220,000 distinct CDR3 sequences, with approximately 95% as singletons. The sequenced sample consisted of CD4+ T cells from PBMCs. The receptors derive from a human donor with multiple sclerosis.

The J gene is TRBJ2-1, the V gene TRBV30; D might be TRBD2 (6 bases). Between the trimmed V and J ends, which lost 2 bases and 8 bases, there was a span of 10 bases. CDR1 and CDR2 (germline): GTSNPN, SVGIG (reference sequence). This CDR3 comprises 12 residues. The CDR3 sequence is CAWSTGADEQFF. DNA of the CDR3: TGTGCCTGGAGTACGGGAGCCGATGAGCAGTTCTTC.

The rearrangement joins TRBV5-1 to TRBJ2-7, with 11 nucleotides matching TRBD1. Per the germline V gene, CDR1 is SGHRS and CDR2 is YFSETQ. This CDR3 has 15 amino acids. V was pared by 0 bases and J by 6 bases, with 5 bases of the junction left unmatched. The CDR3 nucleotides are TGCGCCAGCAGCTTGGGAGCCGGGACAGGGGGCGAGCAGTACTTC. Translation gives CASSLGAGTGGEQYF.